Listed below are T cell receptor beta chains from one sample, sequenced in a study of early T cells in non-severe SARS-CoV-2 infection. TCRdb reanalysed the 5' RACE reads using MiXCR and keeps one entry per CDR3 protein. The sample consists of 80,000 or so distinct CDR3 sequences, roughly a sixth of them appearing once. Sequencing used whole blood. These receptors originate from an adult who was a healthcare worker with PCR-confirmed SARS-CoV-2 infection or an uninfected control (not recorded which). Both conserved end residues are part of each CDR3. A D gene is named only where the DNA matches it firmly. The listing skips clone size in some rows; elsewhere it reads once, few, many or a size class.

d_call: -
v_call: TRBV12-3/TRBV12-4
clone_size: -
j_call: TRBJ1-5
cdr3_nt: TGTGCCAGCAGGCTGAATACAGGGAGTAATCAGCCCCAGCATTTT
cdr3_aa: CASRLNTGSNQPQHF

d_call: -
v_call: TRBV19
clone_size: -
j_call: TRBJ2-5
cdr3_nt: TGTGCCAGTAGTACGGGGGCAGATGAGCAAGAGACCCAGTACTTC
cdr3_aa: CASSTGADEQETQYF

d_call: TRBD1
v_call: TRBV7-9
clone_size: -
j_call: TRBJ1-2
cdr3_nt: TGTGCCAGCAGCTGGGACAGGAACCATGGCTACACCTTC
cdr3_aa: CASSWDRNHGYTF

d_call: TRBD1
v_call: TRBV29-1
clone_size: -
j_call: TRBJ2-2
cdr3_nt: TGCAGCGTTTTAGGGACAGAGAACACCGGGGAGCTGTTTTTT
cdr3_aa: CSVLGTENTGELFF

d_call: TRBD1
v_call: TRBV5-1
clone_size: -
j_call: TRBJ2-3
cdr3_nt: TGCGCCAGCAGCGGCAACAGGGGGTTTGCAGATACGCAGTATTTT
cdr3_aa: CASSGNRGFADTQYF

d_call: TRBD2
v_call: TRBV29-1
clone_size: few
j_call: TRBJ2-5
cdr3_nt: TGCAGCGTTGGCGGACTAGCGGGGGAAGAGACCCAGTACTTC
cdr3_aa: CSVGGLAGEETQYF

d_call: -
v_call: TRBV6-2/TRBV6-3
clone_size: few
j_call: TRBJ2-3
cdr3_nt: TGTGCCAGCAGCGATTCAGATACGCAGTATTTT
cdr3_aa: CASSDSDTQYF

d_call: -
v_call: TRBV9
clone_size: -
j_call: TRBJ2-5
cdr3_nt: TGTGCCAGCAGCGGAATAAGGCAAGAGACCCAGTACTTC
cdr3_aa: CASSGIRQETQYF

d_call: -
v_call: TRBV3-1
clone_size: many
j_call: TRBJ1-2
cdr3_nt: TGTGCCAGCAGCCAAGACCCCAGCTCCTACACCTTC
cdr3_aa: CASSQDPSSYTF

d_call: -
v_call: TRBV5-5
clone_size: -
j_call: TRBJ2-7
cdr3_nt: TGTGCCAGCAGCTTGTCGACAGAGAGATTGAGGGAGCAGTACTTC
cdr3_aa: CASSLSTERLREQYF

d_call: -
v_call: TRBV28
clone_size: -
j_call: TRBJ1-1
cdr3_nt: TGTGCCAGCAGTTCCGTCCGGGGTTTCAACACTGAAGCTTTCTTT
cdr3_aa: CASSSVRGFNTEAFF

d_call: -
v_call: TRBV2
clone_size: -
j_call: TRBJ1-2
cdr3_nt: TGTGCCAGCAGGAGTCGAGGGAAGAGTGGCTACACCTTC
cdr3_aa: CASRSRGKSGYTF

d_call: TRBD1
v_call: TRBV7-3
clone_size: -
j_call: TRBJ2-3
cdr3_nt: TGTGCCAGCAGCTTAGTTGGGGGACAGGGGCAGGATACGCAGTATTTT
cdr3_aa: CASSLVGGQGQDTQYF

d_call: -
v_call: TRBV20-1
clone_size: -
j_call: TRBJ2-2
cdr3_nt: TGCAGTGCTAGAGCCCCCGAGAACACCGGGGAGCTGTTTTTT
cdr3_aa: CSARAPENTGELFF

d_call: TRBD2
v_call: TRBV7-9
clone_size: few
j_call: TRBJ2-1
cdr3_nt: TGTGCCAGCAGCCCAGGTGGCGGGAGGTACCAGTTCTTC
cdr3_aa: CASSPGGGRYQFF

d_call: -
v_call: TRBV14
clone_size: -
j_call: TRBJ1-2
cdr3_nt: TGTGCCAGCAGCCAAGATACAGCGTGGAACTATGGCTACACCTTC
cdr3_aa: CASSQDTAWNYGYTF

d_call: -
v_call: TRBV6-6
clone_size: -
j_call: TRBJ1-5
cdr3_nt: TGTGCCAGCAGTTACTCGAAAGCGAATCAGCCCCAGCATTTT
cdr3_aa: CASSYSKANQPQHF

d_call: -
v_call: TRBV29-1
clone_size: -
j_call: TRBJ2-1
cdr3_nt: TGCAGCGTTACAATACACAATGAGCAGTTCTTC
cdr3_aa: CSVTIHNEQFF

d_call: -
v_call: TRBV4-1
clone_size: few
j_call: TRBJ2-3
cdr3_nt: TGCGCCAGCAGCCAAGCGCCTGCGGTAGATACGCAGTATTTT
cdr3_aa: CASSQAPAVDTQYF

d_call: -
v_call: TRBV19
clone_size: -
j_call: TRBJ2-7
cdr3_nt: TGTGCCAGTAGGCGGGGGCCCTCCTACGAGCAGTACTTC
cdr3_aa: CASRRGPSYEQYF

d_call: TRBD1
v_call: TRBV7-8
clone_size: -
j_call: TRBJ1-1
cdr3_nt: TGTGCCAGCAACCGCCGGGACAGGGGGGCCGGGGCGTACACTGAAGCTTTCTTT
cdr3_aa: CASNRRDRGAGAYTEAFF

d_call: -
v_call: TRBV13
clone_size: many
j_call: TRBJ1-2
cdr3_nt: TGTGCCAGCAGCCAAGGGAGGGTTAACTATGGCTACACCTTC
cdr3_aa: CASSQGRVNYGYTF

d_call: -
v_call: TRBV7-9
clone_size: few
j_call: TRBJ2-6
cdr3_nt: TGTGCCAGCGGAAGCTTAGAGGCCAACGTCCTGACTTTC
cdr3_aa: CASGSLEANVLTF

d_call: TRBD2
v_call: TRBV3-1
clone_size: -
j_call: TRBJ2-3
cdr3_nt: TGTGCCAGCAGATCCAGCGGGGGGGCTGCAGATACGCAGTATTTT
cdr3_aa: CASRSSGGAADTQYF

d_call: -
v_call: TRBV9
clone_size: -
j_call: TRBJ1-6
cdr3_nt: TGTGCCAGCAGCGTAGAGTATAATTCACCCCTCCACTTT
cdr3_aa: CASSVEYNSPLHF

d_call: TRBD2
v_call: TRBV14
clone_size: -
j_call: TRBJ2-3
cdr3_nt: TGTACCAGCAGGGCTAGCGGGGTGGATACGCAGTATTTT
cdr3_aa: CTSRASGVDTQYF

d_call: -
v_call: TRBV9
clone_size: -
j_call: TRBJ2-3
cdr3_nt: TGTGCCAGCAGCGTAGGTCTACCCCCAGATACGCAGTATTTT
cdr3_aa: CASSVGLPPDTQYF

d_call: TRBD1
v_call: TRBV24-1
clone_size: few
j_call: TRBJ1-2
cdr3_nt: TGTGCCACCAGTGATTCCCGGGACAGTCGCTATGGCTACACCTTC
cdr3_aa: CATSDSRDSRYGYTF

d_call: -
v_call: TRBV6-5
clone_size: few
j_call: TRBJ1-2
cdr3_nt: TGTGCCAGCAGTTTAACAGGGCGCTATGGCTACACCTTC
cdr3_aa: CASSLTGRYGYTF

d_call: -
v_call: TRBV2
clone_size: many
j_call: TRBJ2-1
cdr3_nt: TGTGCCAGCAGGCAGCGGACAAGAGAGTACAATGAGCAGTTCTTC
cdr3_aa: CASRQRTREYNEQFF

d_call: TRBD1
v_call: TRBV23-1
clone_size: -
j_call: TRBJ2-3
cdr3_nt: TGCGCCAGCAGTCAAAATTGTGTTCAAGACAGGGAAAGCACAGATACGCAGTATTTT
cdr3_aa: CASSQNCVQDRESTDTQYF

d_call: -
v_call: TRBV19
clone_size: -
j_call: TRBJ1-2
cdr3_nt: TGTGCCAGTACCATGGGGACGGCCTATGGCTACACCTTC
cdr3_aa: CASTMGTAYGYTF

d_call: TRBD2
v_call: TRBV4-3
clone_size: few
j_call: TRBJ2-3
cdr3_nt: TGCGCCAGCAGCCAAGTAGGGACTAGCGGGAGTAGGACGCAGTATTTT
cdr3_aa: CASSQVGTSGSRTQYF

d_call: -
v_call: TRBV19
clone_size: few
j_call: TRBJ1-2
cdr3_nt: TGTGCCAGTAGGGGGGACTCTCGACAGACGTATGGCTACACCTTC
cdr3_aa: CASRGDSRQTYGYTF

d_call: -
v_call: TRBV4-1
clone_size: few
j_call: TRBJ2-7
cdr3_nt: TGCGCCAGCAGCCAAGAGGGGGGGCTCAACGAGCAGTACTTC
cdr3_aa: CASSQEGGLNEQYF

d_call: TRBD2
v_call: TRBV4-2
clone_size: -
j_call: TRBJ2-7
cdr3_nt: TGTGCCAGCAGCCAGGAGCGGGGCGGATCCTACGAGCAGTACTTC
cdr3_aa: CASSQERGGSYEQYF

d_call: TRBD1
v_call: TRBV29-1
clone_size: -
j_call: TRBJ1-3
cdr3_nt: TGCAGCGTTGTACAGGGGGCTGAAAACACCATATATTTT
cdr3_aa: CSVVQGAENTIYF

d_call: -
v_call: TRBV7-7
clone_size: -
j_call: TRBJ1-5
cdr3_nt: TGTGCTAGCAGCGTAGGGAGGACACACACAGGGAGGCAGCCCCAGCATTTT
cdr3_aa: CASSVGRTHTGRQPQHF

d_call: -
v_call: TRBV7-6
clone_size: -
j_call: TRBJ2-3
cdr3_nt: TGTGCCAGCAGCGCTGGGATGACCGCAGATACGCAGTATTTT
cdr3_aa: CASSAGMTADTQYF